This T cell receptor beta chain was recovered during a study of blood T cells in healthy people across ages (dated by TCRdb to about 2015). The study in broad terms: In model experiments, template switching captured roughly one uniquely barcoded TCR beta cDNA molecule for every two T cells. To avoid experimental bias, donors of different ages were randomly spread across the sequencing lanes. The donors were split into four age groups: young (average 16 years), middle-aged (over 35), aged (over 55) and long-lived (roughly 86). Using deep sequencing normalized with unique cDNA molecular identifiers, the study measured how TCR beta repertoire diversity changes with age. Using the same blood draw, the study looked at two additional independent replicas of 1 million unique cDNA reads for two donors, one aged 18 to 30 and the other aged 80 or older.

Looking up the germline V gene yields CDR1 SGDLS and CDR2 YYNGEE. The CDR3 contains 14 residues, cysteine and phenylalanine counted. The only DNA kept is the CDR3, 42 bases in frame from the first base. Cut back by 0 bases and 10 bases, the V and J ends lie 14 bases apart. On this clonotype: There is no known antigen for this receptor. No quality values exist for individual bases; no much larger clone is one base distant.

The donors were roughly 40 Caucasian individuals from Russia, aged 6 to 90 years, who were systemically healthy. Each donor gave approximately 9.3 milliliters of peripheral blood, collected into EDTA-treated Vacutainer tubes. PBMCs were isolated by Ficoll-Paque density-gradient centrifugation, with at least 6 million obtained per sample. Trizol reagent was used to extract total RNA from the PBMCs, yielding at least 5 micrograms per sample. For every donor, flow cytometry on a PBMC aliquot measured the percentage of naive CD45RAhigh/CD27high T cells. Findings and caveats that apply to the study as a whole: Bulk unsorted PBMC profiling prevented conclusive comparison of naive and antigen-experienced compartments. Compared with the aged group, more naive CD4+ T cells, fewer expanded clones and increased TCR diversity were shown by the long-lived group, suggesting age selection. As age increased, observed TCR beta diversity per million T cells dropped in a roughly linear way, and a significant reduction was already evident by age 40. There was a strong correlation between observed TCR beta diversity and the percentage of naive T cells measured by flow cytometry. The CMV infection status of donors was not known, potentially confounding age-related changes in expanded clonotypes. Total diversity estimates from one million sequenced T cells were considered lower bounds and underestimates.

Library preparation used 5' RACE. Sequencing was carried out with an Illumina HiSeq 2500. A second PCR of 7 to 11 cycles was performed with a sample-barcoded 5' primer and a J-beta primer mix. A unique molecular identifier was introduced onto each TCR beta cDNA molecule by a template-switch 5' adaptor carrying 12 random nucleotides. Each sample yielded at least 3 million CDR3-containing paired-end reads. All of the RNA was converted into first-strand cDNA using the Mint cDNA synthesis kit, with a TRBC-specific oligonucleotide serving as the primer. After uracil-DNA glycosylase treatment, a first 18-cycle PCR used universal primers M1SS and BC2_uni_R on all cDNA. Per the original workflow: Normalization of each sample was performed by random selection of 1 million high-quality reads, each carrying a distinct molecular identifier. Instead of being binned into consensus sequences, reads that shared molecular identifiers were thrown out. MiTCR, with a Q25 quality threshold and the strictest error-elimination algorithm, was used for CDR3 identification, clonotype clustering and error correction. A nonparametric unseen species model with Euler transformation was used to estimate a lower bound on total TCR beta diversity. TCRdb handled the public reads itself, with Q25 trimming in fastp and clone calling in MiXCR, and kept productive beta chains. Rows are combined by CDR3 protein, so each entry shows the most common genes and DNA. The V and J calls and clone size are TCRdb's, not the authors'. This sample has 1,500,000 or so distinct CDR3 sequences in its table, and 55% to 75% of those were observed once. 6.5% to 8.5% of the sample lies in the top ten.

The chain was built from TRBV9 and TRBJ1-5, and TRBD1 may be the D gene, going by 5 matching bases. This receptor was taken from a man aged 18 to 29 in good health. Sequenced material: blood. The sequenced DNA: TGTGCCAGCAGCGTAGGGACACTCGTAACCCCCCAGCATTTT. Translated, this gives CASSVGTLVTPQHF.